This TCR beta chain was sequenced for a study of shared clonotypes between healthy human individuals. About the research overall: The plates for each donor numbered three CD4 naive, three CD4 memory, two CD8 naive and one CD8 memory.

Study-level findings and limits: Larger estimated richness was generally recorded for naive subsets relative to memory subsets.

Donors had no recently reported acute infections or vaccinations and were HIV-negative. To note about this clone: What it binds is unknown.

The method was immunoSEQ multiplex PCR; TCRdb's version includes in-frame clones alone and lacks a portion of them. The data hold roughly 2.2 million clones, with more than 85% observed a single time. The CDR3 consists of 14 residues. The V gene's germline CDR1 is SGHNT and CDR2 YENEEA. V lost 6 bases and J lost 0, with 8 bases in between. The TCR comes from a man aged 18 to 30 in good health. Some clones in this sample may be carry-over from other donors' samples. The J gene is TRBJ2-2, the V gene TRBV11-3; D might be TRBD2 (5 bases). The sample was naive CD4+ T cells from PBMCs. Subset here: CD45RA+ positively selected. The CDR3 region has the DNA TGTGCCAGCAGAGAGGACTCGAACACCGGGGAGCTGTTTTTT. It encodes CASREDSNTGELFF.